This T cell receptor (beta chain) stems from a study of blood T cell repertoires in COVID-19. The CDR3 has 13 amino acids. Trimming removed 8 bases at V and 5 bases at J, with 16 bases between. The repertoire was sequenced with immunoSEQ multiplex PCR; TCRdb's copy has only in-frame clones and lacks some. Here the sample spans fewer than 20,000 clones, approximately 90% being singletons. The rearrangement joins TRBV23-1 to TRBJ2-7; D remains unclear. TRBV23-1 counts as an open reading frame of uncertain function. The source of this sequence is a human donor in a cohort sampled during active COVID-19. Sequences were obtained from peripheral blood. CDR3 loop: CASPRTNADEQYF. As DNA, the CDR3 is TGCGCCAGCCCGAGAACCAACGCTGACGAGCAGTACTTC.